This T cell receptor (beta chain) was sequenced in a study of blood T cells in healthy people across ages. General study points: A roughly linear age-dependent decrease characterized TCR beta diversity per million T cells. PBMCs left unsorted prevented a conclusive naive versus antigen-experienced comparison. In these data, TCR beta diversity tracked strongly with naive T cell percentage.

A J-beta primer mix and a sample-barcoded 5' primer were used in a second PCR of about 7 to 12 cycles. TCRdb redid the calling of the 5' RACE reads with MiXCR, one entry per CDR3 protein. The sample gives hundreds of thousands of distinct CDR3 sequences, around 49% of which show up once; 25% to 35% is in the top ten. This CDR3 is built from 15 residues. Germline V CDR1 and CDR2: LGHDT, YNNKEL (reference sequence). For this clonotype: No antigen is known for it.

The study recruited healthy Caucasian donors from Russia who were aged about 6 to 95. V usage is TRBV3-1 and J usage is TRBJ2-1, with 9 bases matching TRBD2. The DNA matches TRBJ2-7 better at its end, which makes the J call doubtful. Sequencing was done on a sample of blood. This TCR came from a woman aged 55-70 years in good health. CDR3 protein: CASSRTAGGNNEQYF. The CDR3 DNA follows: TGTGCCAGCAGCCGTACAGCGGGAGGAAACAATGAGCAGTACTTC.